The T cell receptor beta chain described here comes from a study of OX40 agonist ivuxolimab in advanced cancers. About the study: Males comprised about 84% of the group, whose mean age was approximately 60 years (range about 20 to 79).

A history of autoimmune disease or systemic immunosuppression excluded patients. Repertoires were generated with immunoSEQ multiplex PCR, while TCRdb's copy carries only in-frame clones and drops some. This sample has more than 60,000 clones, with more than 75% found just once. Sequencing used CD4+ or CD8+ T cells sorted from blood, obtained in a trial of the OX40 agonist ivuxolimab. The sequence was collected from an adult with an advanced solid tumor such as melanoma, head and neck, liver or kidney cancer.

CDR3 DNA sequence: TGTGCCAGCAGTCGAAACAGGGATGGTGAAGCTTTCTTT. This encodes CASSRNRDGEAFF. The V and J genes are TRBV6-1 and TRBJ1-1; weak D call: TRBD1 (6 bases). Deletions cut 5 bases from V and 7 bases from J, with 14 bases between. This CDR3 spans 13 amino acids. Germline CDR1 is MNHNS and CDR2 is SASEGT.